A selection of T cell receptor beta chains follows, all from one sample in a study of blood T cell repertoires in COVID-19. The assay was immunoSEQ multiplex PCR, and TCRdb's table has in-frame clones only and misses some. Among 110,000 to 150,000 clones listed, roughly 83% were seen once. Specimen: peripheral blood. All receptors come from a woman between 70 and 85 years old with COVID-19, enrolled during active disease. CDR3s include the opening cysteine and the closing phenylalanine or tryptophan. The D gene is left open where the match is weak. Clone size is shown for a subset of rows, as once, few, many or a class of expanded clone.

D: TRBD1; size: once; V: TRBV27; J: TRBJ1-1; CDR3: CASSFGQGGNTEAFF; DNA: TGTGCCAGCAGTTTCGGACAGGGTGGGAACACTGAAGCTTTCTTT
D: .; size: many; V: TRBV6-6; J: TRBJ1-2; CDR3: CASSYREGSYTF; DNA: TGTGCCAGCAGTTACCGGGAGGGGAGCTACACCTTC
D: .; size: .; V: TRBV5-1; J: TRBJ2-3; CDR3: CASSPGTDTQYF; DNA: TGCGCCAGCAGCCCAGGTACAGATACGCAGTATTTT
D: .; size: once; V: TRBV19; J: TRBJ2-7; CDR3: CASSRAAGEGYEQYF; DNA: TGTGCCAGTAGCCGAGCGGCAGGAGAGGGCTACGAGCAGTACTTC
D: .; size: .; V: TRBV11-2; J: TRBJ1-2; CDR3: CASSLASTSYGYTF; DNA: TGTGCCAGCAGCTTAGCCTCCACTTCCTATGGCTACACCTTC
D: .; size: once; V: TRBV3-1/TRBV3-2; J: TRBJ2-7; CDR3: CASSTQSHYEQYF; DNA: TGTGCCAGCAGCACCCAGTCCCACTACGAGCAGTACTTC
D: TRBD1; size: few; V: TRBV2; J: TRBJ1-5; CDR3: CASRDDRGGQPQHF; DNA: TGTGCCAGCAGAGACGACAGGGGTGGTCAGCCCCAGCATTTT
D: .; size: once; V: TRBV6-1; J: TRBJ1-5; CDR3: CASSEAGGLQPQHF; DNA: TGTGCCAGCAGTGAAGCCGGGGGGCTGCAGCCCCAGCATTTT
D: TRBD1; size: .; V: TRBV19; J: TRBJ1-5; CDR3: CASSFGQGREPQHF; DNA: TGTGCCAGTAGTTTCGGACAGGGGAGAGAGCCCCAGCATTTT
D: TRBD2; size: once; V: TRBV19; J: TRBJ2-3; CDR3: CASSIEVLAGGPSRDTQYF; DNA: TGTGCCAGTAGTATAGAGGTGCTAGCGGGGGGGCCGTCGAGAGATACGCAGTATTTT
D: TRBD2; size: .; V: TRBV9; J: TRBJ2-1; CDR3: CASSFQRGGSYNEQFF; DNA: TGTGCCAGCAGCTTTCAGCGGGGGGGCTCCTACAATGAGCAGTTCTTC
D: TRBD1; size: .; V: TRBV5-1; J: TRBJ1-4; CDR3: CASSPDRAGAPFEKLFF; DNA: TGCGCCAGCAGCCCGGACAGGGCCGGTGCACCCTTCGAAAAACTGTTTTTT
D: .; size: .; V: TRBV5-1; J: TRBJ1-5; CDR3: CASRLGGAGQPQHF; DNA: TGCGCCAGCAGACTGGGGGGGGCTGGCCAGCCCCAGCATTTT
D: .; size: .; V: TRBV25-1; J: TRBJ1-6; CDR3: CASSASGYNSPLHF; DNA: TGTGCCAGCAGTGCGAGCGGGTATAATTCACCCCTCCACTTT
D: .; size: .; V: TRBV5-1; J: TRBJ1-6; CDR3: CASSLEPEVGPLHF; DNA: TGCGCCAGCAGCTTGGAACCGGAGGTGGGACCCCTCCACTTT
D: TRBD1; size: once; V: TRBV28; J: TRBJ1-5; CDR3: CASSSPTGQGNQPQHF; DNA: TGTGCCAGCAGCTCACCCACGGGACAGGGCAATCAGCCCCAGCATTTT
D: .; size: .; V: TRBV19; J: TRBJ2-4; CDR3: CASRGTGLGLAGDPAKNIQYF; DNA: TGTGCCAGTAGAGGGACAGGGTTGGGGCTAGCGGGGGATCCAGCCAAAAACATTCAGTACTTC
D: TRBD1; size: .; V: TRBV29-1; J: TRBJ1-1; CDR3: CSVGRGMNTEAFF; DNA: TGCAGCGTGGGCAGGGGGATGAACACTGAAGCTTTCTTT
D: .; size: .; V: TRBV3-1/TRBV3-2; J: TRBJ1-4; CDR3: CASSPRGEGKLFF; DNA: TGTGCCAGCAGCCCTCGGGGGGAGGGAAAACTGTTTTTT
D: TRBD2; size: .; V: TRBV3-1/TRBV3-2; J: TRBJ2-5; CDR3: CASSPWRGVQETQYF; DNA: TGTGCCAGCAGCCCCTGGCGGGGGGTCCAAGAGACCCAGTACTTC
D: .; size: .; V: TRBV25-1; J: TRBJ2-5; CDR3: CASSGGGWETQYF; DNA: TGTGCCAGCAGTGGTGGGGGCTGGGAGACCCAGTACTTC
D: .; size: .; V: TRBV6-2/TRBV6-3; J: TRBJ2-1; CDR3: CASSSRYNEQFF; DNA: TGTGCCAGCAGTTCCAGATACAATGAGCAGTTCTTC
D: .; size: .; V: TRBV30; J: TRBJ2-1; CDR3: CAWSAWSGSSYNEQFF; DNA: TGTGCCTGGAGTGCCTGGAGCGGTAGCTCCTACAATGAGCAGTTCTTC
D: TRBD1; size: .; V: TRBV12-3/TRBV12-4; J: TRBJ1-2; CDR3: CASSRQGNYGYTF; DNA: TGTGCCAGCAGCCGACAGGGGAATTACGGCTACACCTTC
D: .; size: .; V: TRBV6-6; J: TRBJ2-7; CDR3: CASSRLQGSYEQYF; DNA: TGTGCCAGCAGTCGCCTCCAGGGGTCCTACGAGCAGTACTTC
D: .; size: .; V: TRBV28; J: TRBJ2-1; CDR3: CASSFSGGPNEQFF; DNA: TGTGCCAGCAGTTTCTCTGGAGGGCCCAATGAGCAGTTCTTC
D: .; size: .; V: TRBV3-1/TRBV3-2; J: TRBJ2-3; CDR3: CASSQGRGSVSQYF; DNA: TGTGCCAGCAGCCAAGGGCGAGGATCCGTTTCGCAGTATTTT
D: TRBD1; size: .; V: TRBV18; J: TRBJ2-7; CDR3: CASSRRTGWYEQYF; DNA: TGTGCCAGCTCACGTCGGACAGGGTGGTACGAGCAGTACTTC
D: TRBD2; size: .; V: TRBV6-2/TRBV6-3; J: TRBJ2-3; CDR3: CASSSSGVDTQYF; DNA: TGTGCCAGCAGTTCTAGCGGGGTAGATACGCAGTATTTT
D: .; size: .; V: TRBV5-4; J: TRBJ2-3; CDR3: CASSFLARSTDTQYF; DNA: TGTGCCAGCAGCTTCTTAGCTCGGTCGACAGATACGCAGTATTTT
D: TRBD1; size: .; V: TRBV5-4; J: TRBJ2-3; CDR3: CASSVGDETGLDTQYF; DNA: TGTGCCAGCAGCGTAGGAGATGAGACAGGGTTAGATACGCAGTATTTT
D: .; size: .; V: TRBV7-6; J: TRBJ1-2; CDR3: CASAQGPVYGYTF; DNA: TGTGCCAGCGCGCAGGGTCCCGTCTATGGCTACACCTTC
D: TRBD2; size: few; V: TRBV6-2/TRBV6-3; J: TRBJ2-2; CDR3: CASSYREDTGELFF; DNA: TGTGCCAGCAGTTACCGGGAGGACACCGGGGAGCTGTTTTTT
D: TRBD1; size: .; V: TRBV3-1/TRBV3-2; J: TRBJ1-1; CDR3: CASSHQTPGGLTEAFF; DNA: TGTGCCAGCAGTCACCAAACCCCAGGGGGATTGACTGAAGCTTTCTTT
D: TRBD1; size: .; V: TRBV3-1/TRBV3-2; J: TRBJ2-1; CDR3: CASSQLQGLNEQFF; DNA: TGTGCCAGCAGCCAGCTACAGGGGCTCAATGAGCAGTTCTTC
D: TRBD1; size: .; V: TRBV19; J: TRBJ2-5; CDR3: CASSTTGGLETQYF; DNA: TGTGCCAGTAGTACGACAGGGGGCTTGGAGACCCAGTACTTC
D: .; size: .; V: TRBV24-1; J: TRBJ2-1; CDR3: CATSDSQGWTYNEQFF; DNA: TGTGCCACCAGTGATTCGCAGGGGTGGACCTACAATGAGCAGTTCTTC
D: TRBD2; size: .; V: TRBV4-1; J: TRBJ2-3; CDR3: CASSRGGAPSTDTQYF; DNA: TGCGCCAGCAGCCGGGGAGGGGCCCCTAGCACAGATACGCAGTATTTT
D: TRBD1; size: once; V: TRBV7-9; J: TRBJ1-1; CDR3: CASGPTGDTEAFF; DNA: TGTGCCAGCGGACCGACAGGGGACACTGAAGCTTTCTTT
D: .; size: once; V: TRBV7-5; J: TRBJ1-1; CDR3: CARPRGGVGTEAFF; DNA: TGTGCCAGACCCAGAGGGGGAGTTGGCACTGAAGCTTTCTTT
D: TRBD2; size: .; V: TRBV7-8; J: TRBJ2-7; CDR3: CASSRLAGEQYF; DNA: TGTGCCAGCAGCAGACTAGCGGGCGAGCAGTACTTC
D: TRBD1; size: .; V: TRBV6-5; J: TRBJ1-5; CDR3: CASGGTGIGQPQHF; DNA: TGTGCCAGCGGGGGGACAGGGATCGGTCAGCCCCAGCATTTT
D: .; size: few; V: TRBV7-2; J: TRBJ1-6; CDR3: CASSLAGRSYSPLHF; DNA: TGTGCCAGCAGCTTAGCTGGCAGAAGTTATTCACCCCTCCACTTT
D: TRBD1; size: once; V: TRBV3-1/TRBV3-2; J: TRBJ1-2; CDR3: CASSGKDRGYTF; DNA: TGTGCCAGCAGTGGTAAGGACAGGGGCTACACCTTC
D: TRBD2; size: .; V: TRBV7-8; J: TRBJ2-1; CDR3: CASSFSGGSSYNEQFF; DNA: TGTGCCAGCAGTTTTAGCGGGGGGTCCTCCTACAATGAGCAGTTCTTC
D: .; size: once; V: TRBV2; J: TRBJ2-5; CDR3: CAGGRKETQYF; DNA: TGTGCCGGTGGGAGGAAGGAGACCCAGTACTTC
D: TRBD2; size: .; V: TRBV7-9; J: TRBJ2-5; CDR3: CASSSPRRLAGTQETQYF; DNA: TGTGCCAGCAGCTCACCTCGTAGACTAGCGGGGACCCAAGAGACCCAGTACTTC
D: TRBD1; size: .; V: TRBV15; J: TRBJ1-2; CDR3: CATSGRQGPNYGYTF; DNA: TGTGCCACCAGCGGGAGACAGGGGCCAAACTATGGCTACACCTTC
D: .; size: .; V: TRBV14; J: TRBJ2-1; CDR3: CASSPSSIGEQFF; DNA: TGTGCCAGCAGCCCTTCTAGCATCGGCGAGCAGTTCTTC
D: .; size: .; V: TRBV30; J: TRBJ2-7; CDR3: CAWGANYEQYF; DNA: TGTGCCTGGGGGGCCAACTACGAGCAGTACTTC
D: .; size: .; V: TRBV6-5; J: TRBJ1-2; CDR3: CASSSDSSYGYTF; DNA: TGTGCCAGCAGTTCAGACAGTAGCTATGGCTACACCTTC
D: .; size: .; V: TRBV5-1; J: TRBJ2-7; CDR3: CASSLGGTTYEQYF; DNA: TGCGCCAGCAGCTTGGGAGGAACAACCTACGAGCAGTACTTC
D: .; size: .; V: TRBV18; J: TRBJ2-7; CDR3: CASSLGQTPSYEQYF; DNA: TGTGCCAGCTCACTAGGACAGACCCCCTCCTACGAGCAGTACTTC